This T cell receptor (beta chain) is drawn from a study of shared clonotypes between healthy human individuals. For the study at large: The study used three CD4 naive, three CD4 memory, two CD8 naive and one CD8 memory plate per donor. Study-wide findings and caveats: Although depth was large, rarefaction showed that sequencing of the sorted subsets was incomplete. The low donor count limited represented genetic and exposure-history diversity.

Memory CD4+ cells were the fraction left after CD45RA+ naive selection. The germline V gene encodes CDR1 SGHVS and CDR2 FQNEAQ. The CDR3 consists of 12 residues. The ends were cut back, 8 bases at V and 8 bases at J, with 13 bases in the middle. Note on this clone: Its target is unknown.

The assay was immunoSEQ multiplex PCR, and TCRdb's table has in-frame clones only and misses some. The sample gives about 2.3 million clones, approximately 90% of which show up once; approximately 0.4% is in the top ten. Sequenced input: naive CD4+ T cells from PBMCs. Specified subset: CD45RA+ positively selected. This clonotype was sampled from a man younger than 30 in good health. Some clones in this sample may be carry-over from other donors' samples. This chain joins TRBV7-8 and TRBJ2-1, with D possibly being TRBD1 or TRBD2 (5 bases each). CDR3 nucleotides: TGTGCCAGCGCCGGGGCAGGCGATGAGCAGTTCTTC. Protein product: CASAGAGDEQFF.